The TCR beta chain described here comes from a study of OX40 agonist ivuxolimab in advanced cancers. Background on the study: Patients received the agonistic anti-OX40 (CD134) antibody ivuxolimab.

The CDR3 has 15 residues. The V end lost 5 bases, the J end lost 0 bases, and 13 bases lay between the germline ends. Germline V gene lookup returns CDR1 GTSNPN and CDR2 SVGIG (reference sequence). The method was immunoSEQ multiplex PCR; TCRdb's version includes in-frame clones alone and lacks a portion of them. The sample shows under 80,000 clones, around 87% of them seen only once. This clonotype originated in an adult with an advanced solid tumor such as melanoma, head and neck, liver or kidney cancer. The genes are TRBV30 and TRBJ1-4; possible D gene TRBD1, 6 bases. The sequencing here drew on CD4+ or CD8+ T cells sorted from blood, taken in a trial of the OX40 agonist ivuxolimab. The CDR3 DNA reads as TGTGCCTGGCGGGGGGCTAGGCCAACTAATGAAAAACTGTTTTTT. This translates into CAWRGARPTNEKLFF.